Presented here are 9 T cell receptor beta chains from one specimen sequenced in a study of blood T cell repertoires in COVID-19. Assay: immunoSEQ multiplex PCR; the TCRdb copy retains only in-frame clones and omits some. The sample contains around 270,000 clones, around 89% of which appear only once. Sequenced material: peripheral blood. These receptors were taken from a man aged 30 to 45 with acute or convalescent COVID-19.

This clone was seen a single time. The genes are TRBV19 and TRBJ2-2; weak D call: TRBD2 (6 bases). With 8 bases removed from V and 3 bases from J, the gap between germline ends came to 13 bases. This CDR3 comprises 14 residues. CDR1 is LNHDA, CDR2 SQIVND, per germline (reference sequence). The CDR3 sequence: CASEIWGDTGELFF. CDR3 DNA sequence: TGTGCCAGTGAGATTTGGGGGGACACCGGGGAGCTGTTTTTT.

The chain is built from TRBV2 and TRBJ2-6; 7 nucleotides agree with TRBD1. Germline assignment: CDR1 SNHLY and CDR2 FYNNEI. V lost 7 bases and J lost 2; bases outside the gene matches: 5. This CDR3 comprises 15 residues. The DNA of the CDR3 is TGTGCCAGCATGCTGGGACAGCCTGGGGCCAACGTCCTGACTTTC. This gives the protein CASMLGQPGANVLTF.

The chain uses TRBV7-3 and TRBJ2-1, with 7 bases fitting TRBD1. This CDR3 is 12 amino acids long. Looked up from germline, CDR1 is SGHTA and CDR2 is FQGTGA. V was pared by 5 bases and J by 9 bases, with 4 bases of the junction left unmatched. The CDR3 reads CASSIQGSEQFF. The CDR3, as DNA: TGTGCCAGCAGCATACAGGGGAGTGAGCAGTTCTTC.

The J gene is TRBJ2-7, the V gene TRBV6-5; 8 bases match TRBD1. Germline CDR1 is MNHEY and CDR2 is SVGAGI. Trimming at V came to 4 bases and at J to 4 bases, leaving 6 bases not matched to a gene. The CDR3 length is 14 residues. The CDR3 region is CASSSGQGPYEQYF. The CDR3 nucleotides are TGTGCCAGCAGTTCCGGACAGGGTCCTTACGAGCAGTACTTC.

The chain has TRBV5-1 and TRBJ1-2; TRBD1 agrees at 10 bases. The CDR3 totals 13 residues. The germline CDR1 and CDR2 sequences are SGHRS and YFSETQ. The junction had 5 bases not matched to a gene; V was cut back by 4 bases and J by 8 bases. The CDR3 sequence: CASSPGTGDGYTF. The CDR3 DNA sequence: TGCGCCAGCAGCCCCGGGACAGGGGACGGCTACACCTTC.

There are a few counts of this clone. The J gene is TRBJ2-1, the V gene TRBV30, with 10 bases identical to TRBD1. The CDR3 covers 18 residues. Germline CDR1 reads GTSNPN; CDR2 reads SVGIG (reference sequence). V lost 0 bases to trimming and J lost 0 bases; unmatched junction nucleotides: 8. The CDR3 loop reads CAWSVLRTGGGSYNEQFF. The CDR3 DNA sequence: TGTGCCTGGAGTGTCCTAAGGACAGGGGGAGGCTCCTACAATGAGCAGTTCTTC.

The V call is TRBV5-8, the J call TRBJ2-5; 8 bases agree with TRBD2. CDR3 size: 15 residues. Germline CDR1 and CDR2: SGHTS and YDEGEE. After removal of 5 bases from V and 3 bases from J, the junction contained 9 bases not matched to a gene. CDR3 sequence: CASSSGTRKKETQYF. The CDR3 coding sequence is TGTGCCAGCAGTTCCGGGACTAGGAAGAAAGAGACCCAGTACTTC. Full variable domain (missing parts from reference TRBV5-8 and TRBJ2-5): EAGVTQSPTHLIKTRGQQATLRCSPISGHTSVYWYQQALGLGLQFLLWYDEGEERNRGNFPPRFSGRQFPNYSSELNVNALELEDSALYLCASSSGTRKKETQYFGPGTRLLVL.

This clone was recorded only once. This chain joins TRBV28 and TRBJ1-2, with 9 bases that match TRBD1. Germline V gene data show CDR1 as MDHEN and CDR2 as SYDVKM. Germline trimming cut 6 bases from V and 7 bases from J; bases unmatched to any gene: 9. This CDR3 has 14 residues. In DNA, the CDR3 is TGTGCCAGCAGGCCCCCGGGACAGGGACCTGGCTACACCTTC. Translating it yields CASRPPGQGPGYTF.

This clone has only a few counts. The chain carries TRBV19 and TRBJ2-5; TRBD2 agrees at 15 bases. V lost 4 bases and J lost 4; bases outside the gene matches: 1. Germline CDR1 LNHDA, CDR2 SQIVND (reference sequence). The CDR3 spans 15 residues. DNA of the CDR3: TGTGCCAGTAGTAGGGGACTAGCGGGAGGAGAGACCCAGTACTTC. This codes for CASSRGLAGGETQYF.